This T cell receptor (beta chain) was sequenced in a study of response to subunit inactivated influenza vaccine. Whole-study findings and limits: The authors suggested that every seasonal influenza vaccination recruits few new T cells.

The CDR3 contains 16 residues. Germline V gene sequence: CDR1 LNHNV, CDR2 YYDKDF (reference sequence). The germline V and J ends were trimmed by 0 bases and 0 bases, with 12 bases remaining between them. This clonotype occurred a few times. No antigen is known for it. TCRdb passed the RT-PCR reads through MiXCR, listing each CDR3 protein once. The table includes about 780,000 distinct CDR3 sequences, less than 20% detected once. The sequence derives from a man between 45 and 60 years old who received an inactivated influenza vaccine. The rearrangement links TRBV15 to TRBJ2-7, with D perhaps TRBD1 (6 bases). Sample: PBMCs from blood, taken less than 6 days after vaccination. The CDR3 nucleotides are TGTGCCACCAGCAGAGATAGCACAGGGAGCTCCTACGAGCAGTACTTC. Protein product: CATSRDSTGSSYEQYF. Complete variable domain (other parts from reference TRBV15 and TRBJ2-7): DAMVIQNPRYQVTQFGKPVTLSCSQTLNHNVMYWYQQKSSQAPKLLFHYYDKDFNNEADTPDNFQSRRPNTSFCFLDIRSPGLGDTAMYLCATSRDSTGSSYEQYFGPGTRLTVT.